Given below is one T cell receptor (beta chain) in context. Antigen specificity is unknown. These data come from a study of cytomegalovirus exposure and HLA in healthy donors. Broader study findings: For cytomegalovirus status, the classifier reportedly gave diagnoses with high specificity and sensitivity. Testing in vitro showed a few CMV-associated chains specific for CMV antigens. TCR clusters originating in the first cohort tended to co-occur in the 110 or so validation repertoires, according to a later analysis. Among TCR beta chains, those listed as cytomegalovirus-associated numbered over 150.

The germline CDR1 and CDR2 sequences are MNHEY and SMNVEV (reference sequence). Trimming cost V 0 bases and J 1 base, with 4 bases left between them. The CDR3 spans 14 residues. Profiling relied on immunoSEQ multiplex PCR, and the TCRdb table lists in-frame clones only, not all of them. The repertoire includes 120,000 or so clones, under 90% of them detected once, and 2% to 2.5% sits in the top ten. This clonotype originated in a woman aged 18 to 35 in good health and CMV-seronegative. The chain is built from TRBV27 and TRBJ1-3; D unclear. Sequenced material: PBMCs. In DNA form, the CDR3 reads TGTGCCAGCAGTTTATCCGGTTCTGGAAACACCATATATTTT. Translating it yields CASSLSGSGNTIYF.